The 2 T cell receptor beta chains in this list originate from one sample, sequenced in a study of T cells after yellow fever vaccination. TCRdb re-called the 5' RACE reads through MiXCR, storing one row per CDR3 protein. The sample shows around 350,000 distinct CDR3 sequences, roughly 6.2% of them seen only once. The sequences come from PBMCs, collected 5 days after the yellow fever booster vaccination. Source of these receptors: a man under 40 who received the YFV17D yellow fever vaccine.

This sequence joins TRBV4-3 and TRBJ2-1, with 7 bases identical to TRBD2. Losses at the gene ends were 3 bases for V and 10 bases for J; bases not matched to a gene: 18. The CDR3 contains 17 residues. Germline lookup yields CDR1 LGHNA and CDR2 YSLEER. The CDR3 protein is CASSHRYGASGPGEQFF. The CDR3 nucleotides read TGCGCCAGCAGCCACCGGTATGGGGCTAGCGGACCAGGGGAGCAGTTCTTC.

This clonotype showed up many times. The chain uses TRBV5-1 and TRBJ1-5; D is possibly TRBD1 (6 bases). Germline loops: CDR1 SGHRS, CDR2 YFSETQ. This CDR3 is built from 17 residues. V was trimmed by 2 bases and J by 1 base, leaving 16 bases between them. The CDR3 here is CASSLQGFVGSNQPQHF. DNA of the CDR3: TGCGCCAGCAGCTTACAGGGATTTGTCGGGAGCAATCAGCCCCAGCATTTT.